A selection of T cell receptor beta chains follows, all from one sample in a study of T cells in Graves' hyperthyroidism and ophthalmopathy. From the multiplex PCR reads, TCRdb called clonotypes with MiXCR, one entry per CDR3 protein. The sample lists roughly 420,000 distinct CDR3 sequences, roughly 15% occurring once. The sequencing input was blood. The source is a woman aged 18-29 years with Graves' hyperthyroidism. Both conserved end residues are part of each CDR3. D genes are given only for firm matches.

CDR3	D	V	J
CAWSVGVAGAAGELFF	TRBD2	TRBV30	TRBJ2-2
CASSPTSGRSSYEQYF	TRBD2	TRBV3-1	TRBJ2-7
CSARAGQGTDTQYF	TRBD1	TRBV20-1	TRBJ2-3
CASSSRTGLGYTF	TRBD1	TRBV11-1	TRBJ1-2
CASSSSSGANTGELFF	.	TRBV5-1	TRBJ2-2
CASSFTSGSVDTQYF	TRBD2	TRBV7-2	TRBJ2-3
CSARVTRTQYF	.	TRBV20-1	TRBJ2-5
CACMGQDTQYF	.	TRBV30	TRBJ2-3
CASSLEAGKNTEAFF	.	TRBV5-1	TRBJ1-1
CASSAGGYTGELFF	.	TRBV5-1	TRBJ2-2
CASSDGVGGVTDTQYF	.	TRBV6-1	TRBJ2-3
CSVQQGGATEAFF	TRBD1	TRBV29-1	TRBJ1-1
CASSSNSGRGEETQYF	TRBD2	TRBV28	TRBJ2-5
CASSFGGDTIYF	.	TRBV7-2	TRBJ1-3
CASSSGISYEQYF	.	TRBV27	TRBJ2-7
CASSFNMGRDTEAFF	.	TRBV11-2	TRBJ1-1
CSVSGGRKDGELFF	.	TRBV29-1	TRBJ2-2
CATSDLKNEQFF	.	TRBV24-1	TRBJ2-1
CAWSDSNNQPQHF	.	TRBV30	TRBJ1-5
CSASSTGFTDTQYF	TRBD1	TRBV20-1	TRBJ2-3
CASSLTDSPNYGYTF	.	TRBV5-1	TRBJ1-2
CSANRGDSPLHF	TRBD1	TRBV20-1	TRBJ1-6
CASSERTGGNEQYF	TRBD1	TRBV10-1	.
CASSPRQSLETQYF	.	TRBV6-1	TRBJ2-5
CASSDNGQFF	.	TRBV28	TRBJ2-1
CASSGVAGTPYNEQYF	.	TRBV9	.
CASSQVSTPNTEAFF	.	TRBV4-1	TRBJ1-1
CSASGSGGNEQFF	.	TRBV20-1	TRBJ2-1
CASSPVDRVGLYGYTF	TRBD1	TRBV7-8	TRBJ1-2
CASSPRLAGHCEQYF	TRBD2	TRBV7-2	TRBJ2-7
CSAFRPENTEAFF	.	TRBV20-1	TRBJ1-1
CSAPGRGTDTQYF	.	TRBV20-1	TRBJ2-3
CSAASEVYEQYF	.	TRBV29-1	TRBJ2-7
CASSSMGSEQYF	.	TRBV7-9	TRBJ2-7
CASSFGMGMNTEAFF	.	TRBV7-9	TRBJ1-1
CASSLDDVIAGSRSSYEQYF	TRBD2	TRBV5-6	TRBJ2-7
CASSRGTGGRLTEAFF	TRBD1	TRBV5-6	TRBJ1-1
CASSSTWRDSYNEQFF	.	TRBV28	TRBJ2-1
CASSYGRDWNTEAFF	.	TRBV6-2/TRBV6-3	TRBJ1-1
CASQTATNEKLFF	.	TRBV30	TRBJ1-4
CASSQRAADEQYF	.	TRBV3-1	TRBJ2-7
CASSQISSYEQYF	.	TRBV3-1	TRBJ2-7
CASSLGPWSSDQETQYF	.	TRBV7-2	TRBJ2-5